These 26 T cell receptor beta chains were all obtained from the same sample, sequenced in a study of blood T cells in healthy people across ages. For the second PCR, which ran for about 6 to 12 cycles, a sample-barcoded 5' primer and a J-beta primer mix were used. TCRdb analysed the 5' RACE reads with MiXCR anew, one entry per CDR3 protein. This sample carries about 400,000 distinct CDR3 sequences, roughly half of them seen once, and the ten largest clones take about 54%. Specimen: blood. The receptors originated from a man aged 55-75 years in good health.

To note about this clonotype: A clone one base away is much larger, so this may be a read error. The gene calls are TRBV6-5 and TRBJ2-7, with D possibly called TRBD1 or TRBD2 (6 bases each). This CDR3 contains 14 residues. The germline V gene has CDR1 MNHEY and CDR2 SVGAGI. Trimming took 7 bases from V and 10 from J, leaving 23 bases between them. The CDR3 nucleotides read TGTGCCAGCAACACACGGGGGCCGACAGAGTCCCAGTACTTC. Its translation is CASNTRGPTESQYF.

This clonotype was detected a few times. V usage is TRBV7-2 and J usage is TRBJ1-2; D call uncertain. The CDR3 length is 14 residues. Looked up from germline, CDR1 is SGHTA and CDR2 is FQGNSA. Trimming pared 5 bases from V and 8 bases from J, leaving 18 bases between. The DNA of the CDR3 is TGTGCCAGCAGCCCAAACCCCGGGGTGAGGGGCTACACCTTC. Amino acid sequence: CASSPNPGVRGYTF.

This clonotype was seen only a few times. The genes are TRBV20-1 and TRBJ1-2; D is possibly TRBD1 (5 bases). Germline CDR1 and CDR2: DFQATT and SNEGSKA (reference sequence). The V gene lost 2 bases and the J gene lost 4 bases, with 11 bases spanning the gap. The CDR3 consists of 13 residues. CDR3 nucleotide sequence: TGCAGTGCTAGATTACCGGGACCCTATGGCTACACCTTC. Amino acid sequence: CSARLPGPYGYTF.

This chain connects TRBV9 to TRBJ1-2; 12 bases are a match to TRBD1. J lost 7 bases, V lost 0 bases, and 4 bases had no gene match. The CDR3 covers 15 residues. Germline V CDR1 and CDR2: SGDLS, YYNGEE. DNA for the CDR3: TGTGCCAGCAGCGTAGCGGGACAGGGGGCGGTTGGCTACACCTTC. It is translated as CASSVAGQGAVGYTF.

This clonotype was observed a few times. CDR3 region: CASSVDYGYTF. The CDR3 DNA reads as TGTGCCAGCAGCGTCGACTATGGCTACACCTTC. The chain carries TRBV5-6 and TRBJ1-2; D is ambiguous. Germline-derived CDR1 and CDR2 are SGHDT and YYEEEE. V was clipped by 4 bases and J by 3 bases, with 4 bases between them. The CDR3 covers 11 residues.

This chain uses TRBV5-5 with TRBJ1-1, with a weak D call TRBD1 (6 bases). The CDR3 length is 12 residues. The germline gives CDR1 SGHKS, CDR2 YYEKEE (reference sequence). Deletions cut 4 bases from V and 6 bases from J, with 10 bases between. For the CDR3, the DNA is TGTGCCAGCAGCATAGGGGGGGCTGAAGCTTTCTTT. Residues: CASSIGGAEAFF.

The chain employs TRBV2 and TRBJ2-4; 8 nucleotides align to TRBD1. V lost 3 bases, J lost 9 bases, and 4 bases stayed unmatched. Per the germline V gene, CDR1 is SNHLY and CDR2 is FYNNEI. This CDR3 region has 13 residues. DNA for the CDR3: TGTGCCAGCAGTGAGGACAGGGTGGGCATTCAGTACTTC. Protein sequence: CASSEDRVGIQYF.

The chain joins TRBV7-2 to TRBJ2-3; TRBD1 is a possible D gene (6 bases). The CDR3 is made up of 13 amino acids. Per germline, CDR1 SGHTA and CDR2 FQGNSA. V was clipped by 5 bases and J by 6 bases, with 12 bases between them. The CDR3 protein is CASSTLRGDTQYF. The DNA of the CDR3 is TGTGCCAGCAGCACCCTAAGGGGGGATACGCAGTATTTT.

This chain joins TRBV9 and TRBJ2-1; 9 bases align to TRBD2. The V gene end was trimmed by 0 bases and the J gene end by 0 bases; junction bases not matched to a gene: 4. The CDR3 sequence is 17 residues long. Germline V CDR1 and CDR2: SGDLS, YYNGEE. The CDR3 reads CASSVVSGRTSYNEQFF. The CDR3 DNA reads TGTGCCAGCAGCGTAGTGAGCGGGAGGACCTCCTACAATGAGCAGTTCTTC.

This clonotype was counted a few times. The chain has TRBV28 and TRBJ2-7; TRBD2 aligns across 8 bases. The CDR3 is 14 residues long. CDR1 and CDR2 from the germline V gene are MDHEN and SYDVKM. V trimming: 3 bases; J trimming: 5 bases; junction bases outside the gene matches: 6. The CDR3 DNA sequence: TGTGCCAGCAGTTTTGCCAGCGGGAGCCACGAGCAGTACTTC. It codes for CASSFASGSHEQYF.

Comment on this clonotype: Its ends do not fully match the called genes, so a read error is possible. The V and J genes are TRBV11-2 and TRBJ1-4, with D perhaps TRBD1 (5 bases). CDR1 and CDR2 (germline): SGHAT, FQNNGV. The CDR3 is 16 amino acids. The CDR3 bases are TGTGCCAGCACCTTAGGGAACCCGGGGGCTAATGAAAAACTGTTTTTT. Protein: CASTLGNPGANEKLFF.

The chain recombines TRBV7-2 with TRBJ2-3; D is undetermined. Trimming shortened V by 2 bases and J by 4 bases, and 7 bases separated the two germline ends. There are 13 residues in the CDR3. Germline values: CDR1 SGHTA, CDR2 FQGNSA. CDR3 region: CASSLRHPDTQYF. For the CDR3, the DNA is TGTGCCAGCAGCTTACGTCATCCAGATACGCAGTATTTT.

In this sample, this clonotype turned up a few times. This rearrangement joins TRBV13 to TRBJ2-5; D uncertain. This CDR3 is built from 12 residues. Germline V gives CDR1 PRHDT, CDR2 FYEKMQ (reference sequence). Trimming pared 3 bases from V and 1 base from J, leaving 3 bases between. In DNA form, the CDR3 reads TGTGCCAGCAGCTTCCCCCAAGAGACCCAGTACTTC. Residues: CASSFPQETQYF.

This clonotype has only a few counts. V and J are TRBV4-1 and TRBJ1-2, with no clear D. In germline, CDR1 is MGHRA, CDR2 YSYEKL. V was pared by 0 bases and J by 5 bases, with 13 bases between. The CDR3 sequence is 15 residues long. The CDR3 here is CASSQDRQVGYGYTF. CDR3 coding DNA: TGCGCCAGCAGCCAAGATCGGCAGGTTGGTTATGGCTACACCTTC.

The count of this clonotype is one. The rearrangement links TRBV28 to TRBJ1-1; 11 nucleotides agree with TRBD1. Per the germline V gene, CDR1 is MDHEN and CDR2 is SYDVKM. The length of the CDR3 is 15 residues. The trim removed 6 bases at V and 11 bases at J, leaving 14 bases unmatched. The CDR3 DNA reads TGTGCCAGCAGCTCTTCCGGGACAGGGGGAAAAAACGCTTTCTTT. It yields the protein CASSSSGTGGKNAFF.

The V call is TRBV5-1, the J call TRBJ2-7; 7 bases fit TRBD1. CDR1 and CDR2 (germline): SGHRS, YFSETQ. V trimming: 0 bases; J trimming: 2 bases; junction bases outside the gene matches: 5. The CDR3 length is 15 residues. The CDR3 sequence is CASSLEQGYPYEQYF. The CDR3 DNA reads TGCGCCAGCAGCTTGGAACAGGGGTATCCCTACGAGCAGTACTTC.

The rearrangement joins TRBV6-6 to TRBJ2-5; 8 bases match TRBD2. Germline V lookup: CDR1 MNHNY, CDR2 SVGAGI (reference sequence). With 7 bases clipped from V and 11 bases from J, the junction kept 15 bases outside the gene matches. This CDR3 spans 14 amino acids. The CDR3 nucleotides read TGTGCCAGCAACCCTGGGACTAGTTCGGAAGAGCAGTACTTC. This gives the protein CASNPGTSSEEQYF.

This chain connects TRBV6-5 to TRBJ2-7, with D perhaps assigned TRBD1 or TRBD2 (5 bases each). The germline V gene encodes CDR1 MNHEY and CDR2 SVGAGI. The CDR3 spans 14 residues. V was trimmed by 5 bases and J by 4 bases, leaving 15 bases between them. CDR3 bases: TGTGCCAGCAGTCCCGGGACGGACGGGTACGAGCAGTACTTC. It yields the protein CASSPGTDGYEQYF.

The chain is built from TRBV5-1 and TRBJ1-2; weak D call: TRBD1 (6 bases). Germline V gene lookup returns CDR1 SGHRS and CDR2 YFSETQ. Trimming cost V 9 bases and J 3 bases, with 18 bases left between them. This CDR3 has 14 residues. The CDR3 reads CATSPGAQDYGYTF. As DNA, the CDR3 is TGCGCCACGTCTCCGGGGGCGCAGGACTATGGCTACACCTTC. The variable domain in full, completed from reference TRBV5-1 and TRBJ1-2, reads KAGVTQTPRYLIKTRGQQVTLSCSPISGHRSVSWYQQTPGQGLQFLFEYFSETQRNKGNFPGRFSGRQFSNSRSEMNVSTLELGDSALYLCATSPGAQDYGYTFGSGTRLTVV.

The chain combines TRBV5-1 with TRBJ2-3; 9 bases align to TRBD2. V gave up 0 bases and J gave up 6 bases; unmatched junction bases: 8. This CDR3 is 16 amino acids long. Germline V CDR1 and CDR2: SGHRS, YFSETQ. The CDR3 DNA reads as TGCGCCAGCAGCTTGGAGACTAGCGGCAAATGGGATACGCAGTATTTT. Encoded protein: CASSLETSGKWDTQYF.

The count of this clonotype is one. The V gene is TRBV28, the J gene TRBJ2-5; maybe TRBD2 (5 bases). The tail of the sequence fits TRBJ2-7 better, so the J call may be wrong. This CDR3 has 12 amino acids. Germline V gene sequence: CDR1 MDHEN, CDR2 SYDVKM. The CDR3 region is CASSRDYHEQYF. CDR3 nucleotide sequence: TGTGCCAGCAGTCGCGACTATCACGAGCAGTACTTC.

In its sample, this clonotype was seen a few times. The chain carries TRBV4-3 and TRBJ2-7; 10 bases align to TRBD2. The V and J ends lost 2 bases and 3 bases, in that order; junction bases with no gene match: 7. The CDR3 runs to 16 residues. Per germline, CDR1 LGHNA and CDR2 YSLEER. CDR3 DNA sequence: TGCGCCAGCAGCCAATTCCGAGCGGGAGGGGACTACGAGCAGTACTTC. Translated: CASSQFRAGGDYEQYF.

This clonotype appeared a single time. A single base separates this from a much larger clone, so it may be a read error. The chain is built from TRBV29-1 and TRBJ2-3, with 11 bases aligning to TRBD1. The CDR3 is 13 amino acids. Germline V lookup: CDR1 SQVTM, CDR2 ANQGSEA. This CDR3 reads CSARDRGTDAQYF. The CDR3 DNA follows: TGCAGCGCTCGGGACAGGGGGACAGATGCGCAGTATTTT.

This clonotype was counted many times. The CDR3 nucleotides read TGCAGTGTACCGAGGGGACTCGGCTCCTACGAGCAGTACTTC. It translates to CSVPRGLGSYEQYF. This sequence joins TRBV20-1 and TRBJ2-7; a possible D gene is TRBD2 (6 bases). This CDR3 region has 14 residues. CDR1 and CDR2 from the germline V gene are DFQATT and SNEGSKA (reference sequence). Trimming removed 7 bases at V and 0 bases at J, with 16 bases between.

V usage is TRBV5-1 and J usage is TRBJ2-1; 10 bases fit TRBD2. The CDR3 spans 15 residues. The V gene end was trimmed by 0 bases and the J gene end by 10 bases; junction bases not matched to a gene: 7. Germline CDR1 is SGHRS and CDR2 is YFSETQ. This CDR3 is CASSLDSTSGTEQFF. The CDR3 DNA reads TGCGCCAGCAGCTTGGATAGTACTAGCGGGACCGAGCAGTTCTTC.

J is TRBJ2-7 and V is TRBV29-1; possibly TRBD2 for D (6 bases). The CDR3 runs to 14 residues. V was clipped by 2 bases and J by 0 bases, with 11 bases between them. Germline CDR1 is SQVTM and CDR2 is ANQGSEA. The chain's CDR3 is CSVETREFSYEQYF. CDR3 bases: TGCAGCGTTGAAACTCGGGAGTTCTCCTACGAGCAGTACTTC.